This TCR beta chain originates from a study of blood T cell repertoires in COVID-19. Study overall: COVID-19 samples, acute and convalescent, were from the United States, Italy and Spain. T cells, B-cell-depleted T cells, or PBMCs supplied cDNA or gDNA.

J lost 5 bases, V lost 8 bases, and 10 bases had no gene match. The CDR3 totals 15 residues. Germline V gene lookup returns CDR1 SEHNR and CDR2 FQNEAQ (reference sequence). In the authors' methods: By means of reference gene primer amplification, nucleated cell counts were estimated. Sequenced by immunoSEQ multiplex PCR; TCRdb stores in-frame clones only, minus some. That table is the source of V, J and clone size, and D and trimming were worked out from the DNA. The sample gives over 250,000 clones, 80% to 90% of which show up once; roughly 10% is in the top ten. The chain has TRBV7-9 and TRBJ1-2; 11 bases map to TRBD1. Sequencing was performed on peripheral blood. This TCR was recovered from a woman between 50 and 59 years old who had recovered from COVID-19. The CDR3: CASGRTGGKAYGYTF. CDR3 nucleotide sequence: TGTGCCAGCGGCAGGACAGGGGGCAAGGCTTATGGCTACACCTTC.